The 9 T cell receptor beta chains presented below share a single source sample, sequenced in a study of OX40 agonist ivuxolimab in advanced cancers. Here immunoSEQ multiplex PCR was the method, and the copy in TCRdb shows in-frame clones only, minus some. In the table there are about 36,000 clones, 85% to 90% of which are singletons. Sequencing used CD4+ or CD8+ T cells sorted from blood, obtained in a trial of the OX40 agonist ivuxolimab. The origin of the receptors is an adult with an advanced solid tumor such as melanoma, head and neck, liver or kidney cancer.

The genes are TRBV10-2 and TRBJ2-7, with TRBD2 identical over 7 bases. Per the germline V gene, CDR1 is WSHSY and CDR2 is SAAADI. This CDR3 region has 19 residues. Trimming took 2 bases from V and 3 from J; bases not matched to a gene: 19. This CDR3 reads CASSEPSGLAPAGNYEQYF. As DNA, the CDR3 is TGCGCCAGCAGTGAGCCATCAGGGCTAGCTCCAGCGGGAAACTACGAGCAGTACTTC.

The table lists this clone with a count of one. The chain combines TRBV5-4 with TRBJ2-7, with TRBD2 as a possible D gene (5 bases). The germline V and J ends were trimmed by 4 bases and 2 bases, with 10 bases remaining between them. CDR3 length: 13 residues. CDR1 SGHNT and CDR2 YYREEE come from the germline V gene (reference sequence). CDR3 residues: CASSAPGAYEQYF. CDR3 DNA sequence: TGTGCCAGCAGCGCCCCCGGGGCCTACGAGCAGTACTTC.

This clone appeared once. The rearrangement joins TRBV28 to TRBJ1-4, with TRBD1 matching over 8 bases. Germline CDR1 MDHEN, CDR2 SYDVKM. V dropped 4 bases and J dropped 5; count of bases not matched to a gene: 3. The CDR3 totals 14 residues. The CDR3: CASSWTGINEKLFF. The CDR3 DNA sequence: TGTGCCAGCAGTTGGACAGGGATAAATGAAAAACTGTTTTTT.

The genes are TRBV13 and TRBJ1-1; 8 nucleotides agree with TRBD1. The CDR3 sequence is 14 residues long. The V segment lost 4 bases and the J segment 6 bases; nucleotides outside the gene matches: 7. Germline lookup yields CDR1 PRHDT and CDR2 FYEKMQ (reference sequence). CDR3 nucleotide sequence: TGTGCCAGCAGCTCCCCGGGCAGGGGGCCTGAAGCTTTCTTT. Translation: CASSSPGRGPEAFF.

This chain uses TRBV5-1 with TRBJ2-1, with 10 bases aligning to TRBD2. The CDR3 length is 15 residues. V lost 3 bases, J lost 8 bases, and 8 bases stayed unmatched. CDR1 is SGHRS and CDR2 is YFSETQ in the germline V gene. Here the CDR3 reads CASSSTSGRNYEQFF. The CDR3 coding sequence is TGCGCCAGCAGCTCGACTAGCGGGCGGAACTATGAGCAGTTCTTC.

This clone was observed a single time. The chain recombines TRBV2 with TRBJ1-4, with no clear D. This CDR3 region has 14 residues. Germline V gene data show CDR1 as SNHLY and CDR2 as FYNNEI. V lost 4 bases and J lost 6, with 12 bases in between. The DNA for the CDR3 is TGTGCCAGCAGTGGGAGCCTGCTGGATGAAAAACTGTTTTTT. Its protein product is CASSGSLLDEKLFF.

The V and J genes are TRBV7-6 and TRBJ2-3, with a tentative D call TRBD2 (5 bases). The CDR3 has 17 amino acids. V dropped 2 bases and J dropped 0 bases, with 15 bases sitting between them. Germline loops: CDR1 SGHVS, CDR2 FNYEAQ. Here the CDR3 DNA reads TGTGCCAGCAGCTTAACGGCGGGCACTCCTAGCACAGATACGCAGTATTTT. This sequence encodes CASSLTAGTPSTDTQYF.

The V and J genes are TRBV5-1 and TRBJ1-4; D is unresolved. The CDR3 spans 15 residues. Trimming left V 2 bases short and J 0 bases short, with 8 bases between. The germline gives CDR1 SGHRS, CDR2 YFSETQ. The CDR3 region is CASSFLGTTNEKLFF. DNA for the CDR3: TGCGCCAGCAGCTTTTTAGGCACAACTAATGAAAAACTGTTTTTT. Drawing the rest from reference TRBV5-1 and TRBJ1-4, the complete variable domain is KAGVTQTPRYLIKTRGQQVTLSCSPISGHRSVSWYQQTPGQGLQFLFEYFSETQRNKGNFPGRFSGRQFSNSRSEMNVSTLELGDSALYLCASSFLGTTNEKLFFGSGTQLSVL.

This chain uses TRBV15 with TRBJ2-5, with D hard to call. Germline CDR1 is LNHNV and CDR2 is YYDKDF (reference sequence). Trimming cost V 5 bases and J 3 bases, with 4 bases left between them. CDR3 length equals 11 residues. CDR3 nucleotide sequence: TGTGCCACCAGCTGGGAAGAGACCCAGTACTTC. Its translation is CATSWEETQYF.